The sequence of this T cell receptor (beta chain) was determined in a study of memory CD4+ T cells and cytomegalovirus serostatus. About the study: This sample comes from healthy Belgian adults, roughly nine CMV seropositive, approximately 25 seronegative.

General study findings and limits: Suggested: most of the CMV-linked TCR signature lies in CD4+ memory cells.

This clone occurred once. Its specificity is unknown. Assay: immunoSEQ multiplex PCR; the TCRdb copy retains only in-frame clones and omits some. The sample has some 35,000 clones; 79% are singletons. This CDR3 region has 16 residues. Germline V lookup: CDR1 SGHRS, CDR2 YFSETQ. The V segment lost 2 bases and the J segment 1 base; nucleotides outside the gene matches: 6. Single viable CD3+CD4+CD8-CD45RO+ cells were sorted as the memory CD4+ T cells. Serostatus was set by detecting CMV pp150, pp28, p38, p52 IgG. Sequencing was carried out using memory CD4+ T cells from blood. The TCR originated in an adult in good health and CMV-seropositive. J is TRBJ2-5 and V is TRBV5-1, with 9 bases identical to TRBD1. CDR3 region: CASSFGQGRLQETQYF. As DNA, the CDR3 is TGCGCCAGCAGCTTCGGACAGGGGCGACTCCAAGAGACCCAGTACTTC.